This T cell receptor (beta chain) is from a study of T cell responses to AZD1222 COVID-19 vaccine. Trimming took 2 bases from V and 0 from J, leaving 2 bases between them. This CDR3 contains 13 residues. Assay used: immunoSEQ multiplex PCR; TCRdb lists only in-frame clones, some missing. The sample records over 60,000 clones, around 87% being singletons. This chain connects TRBV12-3 or TRBV12-4 to TRBJ1-5; D gene ambiguous. The sample was peripheral blood, taken on day 0 of AZD1222 vaccination. This clonotype was obtained from an adult in good health. The CDR3 sequence: CASSLNSNQPQHF. The CDR3 DNA reads TGTGCCAGCAGTTTAAATAGCAATCAGCCCCAGCATTTT.